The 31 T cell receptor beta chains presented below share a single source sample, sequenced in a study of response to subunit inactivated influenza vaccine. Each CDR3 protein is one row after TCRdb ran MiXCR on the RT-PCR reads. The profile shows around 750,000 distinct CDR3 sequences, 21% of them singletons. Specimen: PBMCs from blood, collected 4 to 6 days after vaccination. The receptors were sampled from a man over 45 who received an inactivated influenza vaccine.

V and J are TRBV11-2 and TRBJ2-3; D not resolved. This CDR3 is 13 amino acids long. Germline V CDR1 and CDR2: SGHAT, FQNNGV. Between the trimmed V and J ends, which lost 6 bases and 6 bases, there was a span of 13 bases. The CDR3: CASSLDPWDTQYF. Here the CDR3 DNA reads TGTGCCAGCAGTCTAGACCCGTGGGATACGCAGTATTTT.

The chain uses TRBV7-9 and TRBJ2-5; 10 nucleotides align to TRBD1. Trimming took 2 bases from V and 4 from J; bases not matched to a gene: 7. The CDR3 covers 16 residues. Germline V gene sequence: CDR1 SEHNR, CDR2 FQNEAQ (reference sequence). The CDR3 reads CASSLIGDRGTETQYF. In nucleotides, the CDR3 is TGTGCCAGCAGCTTAATAGGGGACAGGGGTACAGAGACCCAGTACTTC.

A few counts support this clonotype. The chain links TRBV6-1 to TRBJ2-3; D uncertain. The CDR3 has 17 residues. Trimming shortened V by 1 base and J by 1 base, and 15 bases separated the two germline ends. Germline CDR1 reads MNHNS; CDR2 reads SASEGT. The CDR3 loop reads CASSEGLMGSGTDTQYF. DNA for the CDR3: TGTGCCAGCAGTGAAGGTCTAATGGGATCTGGCACAGATACGCAGTATTTT.

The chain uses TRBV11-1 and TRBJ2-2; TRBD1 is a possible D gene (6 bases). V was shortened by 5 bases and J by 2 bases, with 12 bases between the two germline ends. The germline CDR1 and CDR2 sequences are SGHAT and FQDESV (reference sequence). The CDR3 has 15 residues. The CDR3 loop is CASSTGQLNTGELFF. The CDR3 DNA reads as TGTGCCAGCAGCACGGGACAACTAAACACCGGGGAGCTGTTTTTT.

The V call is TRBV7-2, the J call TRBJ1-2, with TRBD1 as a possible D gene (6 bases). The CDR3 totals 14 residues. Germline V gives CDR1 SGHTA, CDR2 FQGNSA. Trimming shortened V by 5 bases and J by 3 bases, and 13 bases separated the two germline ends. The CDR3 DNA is TGTGCCAGCAGCCCTCGGGAGGGGGACTATGGCTACACCTTC. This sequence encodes CASSPREGDYGYTF.

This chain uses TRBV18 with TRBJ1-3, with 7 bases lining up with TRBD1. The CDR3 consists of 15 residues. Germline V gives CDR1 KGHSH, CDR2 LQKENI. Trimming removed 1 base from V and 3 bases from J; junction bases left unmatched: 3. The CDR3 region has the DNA TGTGCCAGCTCACCACGCAGGGGGAATGGAAACACCATATATTTT. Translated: CASSPRRGNGNTIYF. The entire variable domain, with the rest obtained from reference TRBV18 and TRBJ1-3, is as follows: NAGVMQNPRHLVRRRGQEARLRCSPMKGHSHVYWYRQLPEEGLKFMVYLQKENIIDESGMPKERFSAEFPKEGPSILRIQQVVRGDSAAYFCASSPRRGNGNTIYFGEGSWLTVV.

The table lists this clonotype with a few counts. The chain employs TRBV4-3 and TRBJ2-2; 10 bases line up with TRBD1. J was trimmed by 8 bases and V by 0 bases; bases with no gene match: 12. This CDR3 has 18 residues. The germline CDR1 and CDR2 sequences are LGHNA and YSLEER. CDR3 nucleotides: TGCGCCAGCAGCCAAGATCGTCGTGGGACAGGGGTTGATGGGGAGCTGTTTTTT. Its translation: CASSQDRRGTGVDGELFF.

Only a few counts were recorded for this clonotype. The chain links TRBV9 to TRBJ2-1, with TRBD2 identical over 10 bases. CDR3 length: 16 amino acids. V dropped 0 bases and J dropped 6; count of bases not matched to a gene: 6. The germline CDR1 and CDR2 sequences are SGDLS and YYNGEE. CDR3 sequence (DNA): TGTGCCAGCAGCGTAGTGGCTAGCGGGAGAAGCAATGAGCAGTTCTTC. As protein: CASSVVASGRSNEQFF.

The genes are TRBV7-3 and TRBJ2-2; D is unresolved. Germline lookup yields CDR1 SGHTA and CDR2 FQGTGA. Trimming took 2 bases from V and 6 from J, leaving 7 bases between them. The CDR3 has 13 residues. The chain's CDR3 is CASSLSQPGELFF. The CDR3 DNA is TGTGCCAGCAGCTTATCCCAACCCGGGGAGCTGTTTTTT.

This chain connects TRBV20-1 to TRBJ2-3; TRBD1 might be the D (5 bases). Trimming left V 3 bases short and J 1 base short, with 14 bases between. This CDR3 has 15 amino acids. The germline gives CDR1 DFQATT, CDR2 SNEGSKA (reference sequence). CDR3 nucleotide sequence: TGCAGTGCTAGTCAGGACACGTCGGGCACAGATACGCAGTATTTT. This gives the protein CSASQDTSGTDTQYF.

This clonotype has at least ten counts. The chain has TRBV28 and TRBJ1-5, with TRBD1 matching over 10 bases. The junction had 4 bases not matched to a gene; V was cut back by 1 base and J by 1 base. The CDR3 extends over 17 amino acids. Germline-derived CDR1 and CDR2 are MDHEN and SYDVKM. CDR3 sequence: CASSLYRGQGSNQPQHF. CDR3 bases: TGTGCCAGCAGTTTATACCGGGGACAGGGGAGCAATCAGCCCCAGCATTTT.

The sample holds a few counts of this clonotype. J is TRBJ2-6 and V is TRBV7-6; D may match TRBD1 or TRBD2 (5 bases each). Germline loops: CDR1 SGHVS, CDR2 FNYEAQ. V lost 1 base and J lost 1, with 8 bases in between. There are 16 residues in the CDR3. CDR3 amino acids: CASSLGWGSGANVLTF. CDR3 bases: TGTGCCAGCAGCTTAGGCTGGGGGTCTGGGGCCAACGTCCTGACTTTC. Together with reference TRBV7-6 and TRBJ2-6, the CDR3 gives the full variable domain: GAGVSQSPRYKVTKRGQDVALRCDPISGHVSLYWYRQALGQGPEFLTYFNYEAQQDKSGLPNDRFSAERPEGSISTLTIQRTEQRDSAMYRCASSLGWGSGANVLTFGAGSRLTVL.

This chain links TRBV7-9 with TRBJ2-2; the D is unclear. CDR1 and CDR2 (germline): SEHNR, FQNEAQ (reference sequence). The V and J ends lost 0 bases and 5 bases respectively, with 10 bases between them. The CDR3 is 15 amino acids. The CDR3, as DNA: TGTGCCAGCAGCTTAGCGCGATTGGGGACCGGGGAGCTGTTTTTT. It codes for CASSLARLGTGELFF. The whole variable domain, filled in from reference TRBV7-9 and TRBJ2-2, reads DTGVSQNPRHKITKRGQNVTFRCDPISEHNRLYWYRQTLGQGPEFLTYFQNEAQLEKSRLLSDRFSAERPKGSFSTLEIQRTEQGDSAMYLCASSLARLGTGELFFGEGSRLTVL.

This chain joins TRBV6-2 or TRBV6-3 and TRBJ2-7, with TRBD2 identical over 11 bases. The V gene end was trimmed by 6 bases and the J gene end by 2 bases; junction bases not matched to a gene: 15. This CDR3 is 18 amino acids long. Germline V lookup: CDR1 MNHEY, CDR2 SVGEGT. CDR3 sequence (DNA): TGTGCCAGCAGCCCGTTGATGGAGTTAGCGGGAGGGCCCTACGAGCAGTACTTC. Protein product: CASSPLMELAGGPYEQYF.

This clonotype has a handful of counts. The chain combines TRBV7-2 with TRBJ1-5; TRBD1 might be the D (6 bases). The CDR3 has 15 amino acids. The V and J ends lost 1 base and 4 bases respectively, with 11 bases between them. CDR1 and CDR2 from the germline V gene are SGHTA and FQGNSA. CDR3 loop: CASSLEQGRNQPQHF. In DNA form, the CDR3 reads TGTGCCAGCAGCTTAGAACAGGGACGGAATCAGCCCCAGCATTTT.

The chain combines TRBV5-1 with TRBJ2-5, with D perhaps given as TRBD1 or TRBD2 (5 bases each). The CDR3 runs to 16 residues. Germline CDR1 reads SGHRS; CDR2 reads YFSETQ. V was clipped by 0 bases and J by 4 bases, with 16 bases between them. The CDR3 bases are TGCGCCAGCAGCTTGGTATTCCGGGGCCGAGGAGAGACCCAGTACTTC. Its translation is CASSLVFRGRGETQYF.

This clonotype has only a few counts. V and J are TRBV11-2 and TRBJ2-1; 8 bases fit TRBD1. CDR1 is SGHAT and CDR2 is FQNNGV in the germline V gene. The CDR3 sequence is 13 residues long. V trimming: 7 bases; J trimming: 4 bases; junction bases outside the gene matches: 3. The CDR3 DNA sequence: TGTGCCAGCAACACAGGGGGATACAATGAGCAGTTCTTC. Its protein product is CASNTGGYNEQFF.

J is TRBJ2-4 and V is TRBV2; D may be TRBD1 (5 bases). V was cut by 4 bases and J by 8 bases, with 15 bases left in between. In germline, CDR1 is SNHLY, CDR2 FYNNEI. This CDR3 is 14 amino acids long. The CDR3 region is CASSGDSRVDIQYF. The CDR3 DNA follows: TGTGCCAGCAGTGGAGACAGTCGAGTCGACATTCAGTACTTC.

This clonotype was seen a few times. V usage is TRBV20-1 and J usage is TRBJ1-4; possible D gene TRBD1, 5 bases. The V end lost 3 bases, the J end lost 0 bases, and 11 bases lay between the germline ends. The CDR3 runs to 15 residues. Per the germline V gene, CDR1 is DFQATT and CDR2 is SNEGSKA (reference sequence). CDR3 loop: CSASGAYTTNEKLFF. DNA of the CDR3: TGCAGTGCTAGTGGGGCTTATACAACTAATGAAAAACTGTTTTTT.

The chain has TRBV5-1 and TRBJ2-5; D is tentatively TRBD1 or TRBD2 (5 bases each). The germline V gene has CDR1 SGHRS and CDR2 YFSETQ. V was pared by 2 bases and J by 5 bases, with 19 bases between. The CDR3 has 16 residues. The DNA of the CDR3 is TGCGCCAGCAGCTTCTGGGACCCAGTCCCAGAGGAGACCCAGTACTTC. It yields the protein CASSFWDPVPEETQYF.

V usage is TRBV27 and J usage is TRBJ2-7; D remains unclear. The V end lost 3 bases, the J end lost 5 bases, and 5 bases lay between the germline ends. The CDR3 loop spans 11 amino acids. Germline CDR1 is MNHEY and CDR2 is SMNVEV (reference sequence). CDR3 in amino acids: CASSFPNEQYF. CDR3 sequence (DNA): TGTGCCAGCAGTTTCCCTAACGAGCAGTACTTC.

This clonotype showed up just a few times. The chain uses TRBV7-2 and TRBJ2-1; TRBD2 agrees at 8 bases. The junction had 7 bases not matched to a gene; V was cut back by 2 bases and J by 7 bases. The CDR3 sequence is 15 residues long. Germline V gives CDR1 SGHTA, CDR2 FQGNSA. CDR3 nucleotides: TGTGCCAGCAGCTTAACTAGCGGTCCCTGGAATGAGCAGTTCTTC. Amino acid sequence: CASSLTSGPWNEQFF.

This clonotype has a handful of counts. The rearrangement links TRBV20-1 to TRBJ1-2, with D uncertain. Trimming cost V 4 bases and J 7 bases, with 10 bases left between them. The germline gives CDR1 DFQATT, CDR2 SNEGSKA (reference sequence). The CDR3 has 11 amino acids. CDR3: CSATPTIGYTF. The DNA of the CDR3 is TGCAGTGCTACACCGACTATTGGCTACACCTTC.

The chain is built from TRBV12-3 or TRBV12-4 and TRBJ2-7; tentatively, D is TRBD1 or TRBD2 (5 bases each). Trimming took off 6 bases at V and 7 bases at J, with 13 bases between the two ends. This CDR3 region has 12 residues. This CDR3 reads CASSSGRREQYF. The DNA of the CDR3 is TGTGCCAGCAGCTCGGGACGGCGGGAGCAGTACTTC.

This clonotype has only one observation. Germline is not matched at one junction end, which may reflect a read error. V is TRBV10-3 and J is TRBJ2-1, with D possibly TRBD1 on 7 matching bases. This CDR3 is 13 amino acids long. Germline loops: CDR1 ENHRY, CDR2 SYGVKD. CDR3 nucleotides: TGTGCCATCAGGGAGGGACAGTACAATAAGCAGTTCTTC. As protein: CAIREGQYNKQFF.

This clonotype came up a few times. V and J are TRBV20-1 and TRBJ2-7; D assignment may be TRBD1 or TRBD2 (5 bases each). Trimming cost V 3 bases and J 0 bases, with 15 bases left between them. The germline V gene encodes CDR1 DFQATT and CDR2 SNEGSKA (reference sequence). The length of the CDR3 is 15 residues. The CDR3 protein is CSASDPGRSSYEQYF. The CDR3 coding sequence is TGCAGTGCTAGTGATCCGGGACGAAGCTCCTACGAGCAGTACTTC.

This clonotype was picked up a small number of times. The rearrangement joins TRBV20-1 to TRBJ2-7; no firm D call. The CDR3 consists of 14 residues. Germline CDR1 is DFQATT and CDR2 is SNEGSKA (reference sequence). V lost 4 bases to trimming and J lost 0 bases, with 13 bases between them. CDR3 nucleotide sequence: TGCAGTGCTATAATCGACACGGCCTCCTACGAGCAGTACTTC. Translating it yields CSAIIDTASYEQYF.

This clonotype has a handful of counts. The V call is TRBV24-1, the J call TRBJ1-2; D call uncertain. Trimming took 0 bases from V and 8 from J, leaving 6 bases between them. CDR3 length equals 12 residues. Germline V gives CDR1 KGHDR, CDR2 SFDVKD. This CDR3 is CATSDLTVGYTF. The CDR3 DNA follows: TGTGCCACCAGTGATTTGACAGTGGGCTACACCTTC.

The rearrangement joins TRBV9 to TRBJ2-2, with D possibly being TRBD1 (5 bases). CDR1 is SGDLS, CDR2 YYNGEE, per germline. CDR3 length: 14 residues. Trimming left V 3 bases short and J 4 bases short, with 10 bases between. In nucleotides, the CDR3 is TGTGCCAGCAGCGACGCAACAGGCACCGGGGAGCTGTTTTTT. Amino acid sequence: CASSDATGTGELFF. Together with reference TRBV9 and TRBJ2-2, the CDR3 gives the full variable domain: DSGVTQTPKHLITATGQRVTLRCSPRSGDLSVYWYQQSLDQGLQFLIQYYNGEERAKGNILERFSAQQFPDLHSELNLSSLELGDSALYFCASSDATGTGELFFGEGSRLTVL.

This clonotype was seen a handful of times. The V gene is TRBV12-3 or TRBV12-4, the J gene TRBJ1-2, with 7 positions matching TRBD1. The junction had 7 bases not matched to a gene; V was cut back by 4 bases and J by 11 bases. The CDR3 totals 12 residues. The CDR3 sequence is CASSSGTVLYTF. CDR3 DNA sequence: TGTGCCAGCAGTTCAGGGACAGTCCTTTACACCTTC.

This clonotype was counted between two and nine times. The CDR3, as DNA: TGTGCCAGCAGTTACTCGAGTCTCGAGACAGGCCAACACAATGAGCAGTTCTTC. This translates into CASSYSSLETGQHNEQFF. The chain is built from TRBV6-5 and TRBJ2-1; a weak D match, TRBD1 (6 bases). Germline assignment: CDR1 MNHEY and CDR2 SVGAGI. The CDR3 sequence is 18 residues long. Trimming pared 0 bases from V and 5 bases from J, leaving 20 bases between.